Listed below are T cell receptor beta chains from one sample, sequenced in a study of metastatic and nonmetastatic thyroid tumors. Using MiXCR, TCRdb re-called clones from the PCR reads. This table has roughly 25,000 clones, roughly an eighth appearing once. The material sequenced was blood. These receptors all come from a female donor with papillary thyroid cancer or a benign thyroid nodule (not recorded which). Some clones in this sample may be carry-over from other donors' samples. The CDR3 runs from the conserved cysteine through the conserved F or W. A D gene is named only where the DNA matches it firmly. Rows may omit the clone size; those that give it use once, few, many or a size class.

D gene	clone size	J gene	V gene	CDR3 DNA	CDR3 protein
TRBD1	many	TRBJ2-2	TRBV11-2	TGTGCCAGCAGCCGACAGGGCATAGGCGGGGAGCTGTTTTTT	CASSRQGIGGELFF
NA	many	TRBJ2-7	TRBV6-1	TGTGCCAGCAGTGAAGGATACTACGAGCAGTACTTC	CASSEGYYEQYF
NA	medium-sized	TRBJ2-7	TRBV11-2	TGTGCCAGCTCCCGGGACACTTACGAGCAGTACTTC	CASSRDTYEQYF
NA	many	TRBJ1-3	TRBV6-6	TGTGCCAGCAGTTACTGGGGGAACTCCGGAAACACCATATATTTT	CASSYWGNSGNTIYF
NA	many	TRBJ2-2	TRBV20-1	TGCAGTGCTAGAGACCTCGGAGGGACCGGGGAGCTGTTTTTT	CSARDLGGTGELFF
TRBD2	many	TRBJ2-1	TRBV10-3	TGTGCCTTAGCGGCTAGCGGGAGGGTATACGAGCAGTTCTTC	CALAASGRVYEQFF
NA	many	TRBJ2-1	TRBV30	TGTGCCTGGAGTGTACTTGGCAATGAGCAGTTCTTC	CAWSVLGNEQFF
TRBD1	many	TRBJ1-1	TRBV5-1	TGCGCCAGCAGCTTAACAGGGGGAACTGAAGCTTTCTTT	CASSLTGGTEAFF
NA	many	TRBJ1-1	TRBV12-3/TRBV12-4	TGTGCCAGCAGTTTATTTCGGAACACTGAAGCTTTCTTT	CASSLFRNTEAFF
NA	many	TRBJ2-3	TRBV11-3	TGTGCCAGCAGCTCGAGGATGTATGGAGAGTATTTT	CASSSRMYGEYF
TRBD1	many	TRBJ2-7	TRBV5-1	TGCGCCAGCAGCTTACGGACAGGGACCGGGTACGAGCAGTACTTC	CASSLRTGTGYEQYF
TRBD1	few	TRBJ1-2	TRBV19	TGTGACAGTAGTAATCCTGGGACAGGGTTATATGGCTACACCTTC	CDSSNPGTGLYGYTF
NA	medium-sized	TRBJ1-1	TRBV5-1	TGCGCCAGCAGCTTCAGACAGCTGAACACTGAAGCTTTCTTT	CASSFRQLNTEAFF
NA	many	TRBJ1-4	TRBV7-2	TGTGCCAGCAATCGGGAAAGGGGTGAAAAACTGTTTTTT	CASNRERGEKLFF
NA	many	TRBJ2-1	TRBV6-1	TGTGCCAGCAGTGAGGGGACGACTGCCTTTCAGTACAATGAGCAGTTCTTC	CASSEGTTAFQYNEQFF
NA	many	TRBJ2-3	TRBV29-1	TGCAGCGTTGAACGGGGAGGATTTGGGTCAGATACGCAGTATTTT	CSVERGGFGSDTQYF
NA	medium-sized	TRBJ2-1	TRBV6-1	TGTGCCAGCAGTGGGGTTGGGGGCTTAATCTACAATGAGCAGTTCTTC	CASSGVGGLIYNEQFF
NA	NA	TRBJ1-1	TRBV11-2	TGTGCGATCAGCGGGGGTTACACTGAAGCTTTCTTT	CAISGGYTEAFF
NA	few	TRBJ2-2	TRBV6-2/TRBV6-3	TGTGCCGGCACCGACCCTCCGGGGCTGGAAGCGAACACCGGGGAGCCGTTTTTT	CAGTDPPGLEANTGEPFF
TRBD2	NA	TRBJ2-6	TRBV10-3	TGTGCCATCAGTGAAGGACTAGCGGACTCTGGGGCCAACGTCCTGACTTTC	CAISEGLADSGANVLTF
NA	many	TRBJ2-1	TRBV28	TGTGCCAGCAGGTATCCGTGGCCAGGGAAATACAATGAGCAGTTCTTC	CASRYPWPGKYNEQFF
NA	many	TRBJ2-2	TRBV10-3	TGTGCCATCAGGGAGGGACTGACGTTGAACACCGGGGAGCTGTTTTTT	CAIREGLTLNTGELFF
NA	many	TRBJ2-3	TRBV5-4	TGTGCCAGCACCGTGGGAGGCACAGATACGCAGTATTTT	CASTVGGTDTQYF
TRBD1	many	TRBJ2-4	TRBV12-3/TRBV12-4	TGTGCCAGCAGTTCTCCCAGGTGGGGACAGATAGCCAAAAACATTCAGTACTTC	CASSSPRWGQIAKNIQYF
TRBD1	NA	TRBJ1-5	TRBV30	TGTGCCTGGAGTCTTGGGACAGGGGCTAATCAGCCCCAGCATTTT	CAWSLGTGANQPQHF
TRBD1	many	TRBJ2-2	TRBV6-1	TGTGCCAGCAGCTACAGGGGTGAGGGAACCGGGGAGCTGTTTTTT	CASSYRGEGTGELFF
TRBD2	NA	TRBJ2-1	TRBV3-1	TGTGCCAGCAGCCAAGATCATCTTAGCGGGAAGTACAATGAGCAGTTCTTC	CASSQDHLSGKYNEQFF
NA	many	TRBJ2-3	TRBV5-8	TGTGCCAGCAGCCACAGGGGAGGGGGAGATACGCAGTATTTT	CASSHRGGGDTQYF
TRBD2	few	TRBJ2-5	TRBV6-1	TGTGCCAGCAGTTCCACGGGACTAGCGGGTTTATACCAAGAGACCCAGTACTTC	CASSSTGLAGLYQETQYF
TRBD1	few	TRBJ1-4	TRBV27	TGTGCCAGCAGTTTATCGGGCAGGGGGCTATCTAATGAAAAACTGTTTTTT	CASSLSGRGLSNEKLFF
NA	many	TRBJ2-2	TRBV12-3/TRBV12-4	TGTGCCAGCAGTTTCCGGGACAAACCCACCGGGGAGCTGTTTTTT	CASSFRDKPTGELFF
NA	NA	TRBJ2-1	TRBV6-2/TRBV6-3	TGTGCCAGCAGTTACTCGTCTAGCTGGGATGAGCAGTTCTTC	CASSYSSSWDEQFF
TRBD1	NA	TRBJ2-7	TRBV6-1	TGTGCCAGCAGTTCGGGACAGCTCTACGAGCAGTACTTC	CASSSGQLYEQYF
TRBD1	many	TRBJ2-3	TRBV4-1	TGCGCCAGCAGGCCGACAGGGGCAAGCACAGATACGCAGTATTTT	CASRPTGASTDTQYF
TRBD2	NA	TRBJ2-7	TRBV20-1	TGCAGTGCCCCCCACGGGGCAAAGCGGGAGGCCCACGAGCAGTACTTC	CSAPHGAKREAHEQYF
NA	many	TRBJ1-5	TRBV4-1	TGCGCCAGCAGCCAAGAGGGGCCGGGGAGGGTTGGTCAGCCCCAGCATTTT	CASSQEGPGRVGQPQHF
NA	many	TRBJ2-2	TRBV12-3/TRBV12-4	TGTGCCAGCAGTCCGCAGGACAGCTACACCGGGGAGCTGTTTTTT	CASSPQDSYTGELFF
TRBD1	many	TRBJ2-7	TRBV6-1	TGTGCCAGCACCGACAGGGGCTTTACTACCTACGAGCAGTACTTC	CASTDRGFTTYEQYF
NA	many	TRBJ2-7	TRBV20-1	TGCAGTGCTAGAGATTTGAGGCACCCTACCTACGAGCAGTACTTC	CSARDLRHPTYEQYF
TRBD1	many	TRBJ1-1	TRBV20-1	TGCAGTGCCCTCCCGGACAGGGTAAGAGGGAGCACTGAAGCTTTCTTT	CSALPDRVRGSTEAFF
NA	many	TRBJ1-1	TRBV7-9	TGTGCCAGCAGAGCCACTCCCACCCCAATGGTTGGAGCTTTCTTT	CASRATPTPMVGAFF
NA	many	TRBJ1-6	TRBV7-9	TGTGCCAGCAGCTTAGCACAGGCTAATTCACCCCTCCACTTT	CASSLAQANSPLHF